This T cell receptor (beta chain) comes out of a study of blood T cell repertoires in COVID-19. On the study more broadly: Collection of acute and convalescent COVID-19 samples took place in the United States, Italy and Spain.

Original analysis: Scientists estimated how many nucleated cells there were by amplifying reference gene primers. Clones were sequenced by immunoSEQ multiplex PCR, and TCRdb holds only the in-frame ones, with some missing. V and J calls and clone size come straight from that table; D and trimming were deduced from the DNA. The sample consists of about 260,000 clones, around 80% of them appearing once. V lost 7 bases and J 0 bases, leaving 12 bases between the germline ends. Germline V gene sequence: CDR1 MNHEY, CDR2 SVGAGI. The CDR3 extends over 14 amino acids. This TCR was recovered from a woman older than 75 with acute or convalescent COVID-19. The J gene is TRBJ1-2, the V gene TRBV6-5; possibly TRBD1 for D (6 bases). The material sequenced was peripheral blood. The CDR3 sequence: CASKTGSANYGYTF. The CDR3 nucleotides are TGTGCCAGCAAAACAGGGAGCGCTAACTATGGCTACACCTTC.